This is a list of T cell receptor beta chains from one sample in a study of blood T cells in healthy people across ages. MiXCR was run by TCRdb on the 5' RACE reads, yielding one entry per CDR3 protein. The table lists about 730,000 distinct CDR3 sequences, roughly 44% of them singletons. The specimen was blood. The receptors come from a woman aged 55-69 years in good health. Each CDR3 is given with its conserved first and last residue. The D gene is left open where the match is weak. Expanded clones are given a class, and other clones once, few, many or no size at all.

CDR3 DNA	CDR3 protein	V gene	J gene	clone size	D gene
TGTGCCAGCAGCTTTGCGGGGAATGGGCCAGATACGCAGTATTTT	CASSFAGNGPDTQYF	TRBV7-2	TRBJ2-3	.	.
TGCAGCGTCGGGACACCCACAAGGGGCGACTACACCTTC	CSVGTPTRGDYTF	TRBV29-1	TRBJ1-2	.	.
TGTGCCAGCACCGCTGGGGGGGATGAGCAGTACTTC	CASTAGGDEQYF	TRBV25-1	TRBJ2-7	.	TRBD2
TGTGCCACCAGAAGAGGGTGGAACACTGAAGCTTTCTTT	CATRRGWNTEAFF	TRBV15	TRBJ1-1	.	.
TGTGCCAGCAGCTTAGATCTGGGGGCCGGTAACTATGGCTACACCTTC	CASSLDLGAGNYGYTF	TRBV11-2	TRBJ1-2	.	.
TGCGCCAGCAGTTACAGGGACACAGATACGCAGTATTTT	CASSYRDTDTQYF	TRBV5-1	TRBJ2-3	.	.
TGTGCCAGCGGCTCTCGGACTAGCGGGAATTTTTACAATGAGCAGTTCTTC	CASGSRTSGNFYNEQFF	TRBV6-5	TRBJ2-1	few	TRBD2
TGTGCCACCAGAGCAGGTGGGAGCCAAGAGACCCAGTACTTC	CATRAGGSQETQYF	TRBV24-1	TRBJ2-5	few	.
TGCGCCAGCAGCGTACATGGGGACAGGGACACAGATACGCAGTATTTT	CASSVHGDRDTDTQYF	TRBV5-1	TRBJ2-3	few	TRBD1
TGTGCCAGCAGTTTATTGGGGTCGGTAGCCATGAACACTGAAGCTTTCTTT	CASSLLGSVAMNTEAFF	TRBV27	TRBJ1-1	.	.
TGCAGTGCTAGAGTTAATAGCGGAGAGACCCAGTACTTC	CSARVNSGETQYF	TRBV20-1	TRBJ2-5	.	.
TGCGCCAGCAGTCCTGCTCGGGAAACAGGCTACACCTTC	CASSPARETGYTF	TRBV10-2	TRBJ1-2	once	.
TGTGCCAGCAGCCAACGACAGGCCTCGTCGGATACGCAGTATTTT	CASSQRQASSDTQYF	TRBV14	TRBJ2-3	.	.
TGCAGTGCTAGAGGTTCACACGTACAGAACACTGAAGCTTTCTTT	CSARGSHVQNTEAFF	TRBV20-1	TRBJ1-1	.	.
TGTGCCAGCAGCCACCTACAGGGGGCGAATGAGCAGTTCTTC	CASSHLQGANEQFF	TRBV3-1	TRBJ2-1	.	TRBD1
TGTGCCAGCAGCTGGGGGCAGGTAGCTAATGAAAAACTGTTTTTT	CASSWGQVANEKLFF	TRBV7-2	TRBJ1-4	.	.
TGTGCCAGCAGCCAAGAGCCCGGGACTAGCCCGGCCGGGGAGCTGTTTTTT	CASSQEPGTSPAGELFF	TRBV4-2	TRBJ2-2	few	TRBD2
TGCGCCAGCAGCCACCGCCGGGACTGGGGTCAGAATACGCAGTATTTT	CASSHRRDWGQNTQYF	TRBV4-3	TRBJ2-3	few	.
TGTGCCAGCAGTACAAGGGACAGGACCATCTACGAGCAGTACTTC	CASSTRDRTIYEQYF	TRBV6-2/TRBV6-3	TRBJ2-7	.	TRBD1
TGTGCCAGCAGGTCCAGTACGGGCTTGAGCAATCAGCCCCAGCATTTT	CASRSSTGLSNQPQHF	TRBV6-6	TRBJ1-5	few	.
TGCAGCGTTGTTGGGGTCGGCTACGAGCAGTACTTC	CSVVGVGYEQYF	TRBV29-1	TRBJ2-7	few	.
TGTGCCAGCTCACCACTTGGCGAAAGCACAGATACGCAGTATTTT	CASSPLGESTDTQYF	TRBV18	TRBJ2-3	.	.
TGTGCCAGCAGCTTAGAAGGGGCCGAGCAGTACTTC	CASSLEGAEQYF	TRBV13	TRBJ2-7	many	.
TGTGCCAGCAGTCAGCAAAAGGTTTACGAGCAGTACTTC	CASSQQKVYEQYF	TRBV7-9	TRBJ2-7	few	.
TGCAGTGCTCGGTCCGCTAGCGGGGCCTACGAGCAGTACTTC	CSARSASGAYEQYF	TRBV20-1	TRBJ2-7	few	TRBD2
TGTGCCAGCAACGGACTAGCGGGGCACCAGTTCTTC	CASNGLAGHQFF	TRBV14	TRBJ2-1	.	TRBD2